The source of this T cell receptor (beta chain) is a study of cytomegalovirus exposure and HLA in healthy donors. Study outcomes and limitations: Later analysis showed TCR association rates varying by HLA locus, highest for DRB1 and lowest for HLA-C. The availability of immune exposure information extended only to CMV serostatus. The listing of about 150 TCR beta chains classed them as cytomegalovirus-associated.

13 Jbeta primers and 60 Vbeta primers were used for the PCR. Data came from immunoSEQ multiplex PCR; TCRdb stores just in-frame clones and leaves some out. The sample includes roughly 160,000 clones, 70% to 90% of them seen just once. A note on this clone: Antigen unknown.

From germline, CDR1 is SEHNR and CDR2 FQNEAQ (reference sequence). The CDR3 runs 13 residues. V was pared by 2 bases and J by 9 bases, with 6 bases of the junction left unmatched. This TCR was sampled from a woman aged 25 to 45 in good health and CMV-seropositive. The sample comprised PBMCs. The gene calls are TRBV7-9 and TRBJ1-1, with TRBD1 identical over 7 bases. The CDR3 bases are TGTGCCAGCAGCTTAATCGACAGGGTACAAGCTTTCTTT. Translated: CASSLIDRVQAFF. Full variable domain (outside the CDR3, taken from reference TRBV7-9 and TRBJ1-1): DTGVSQNPRHKITKRGQNVTFRCDPISEHNRLYWYRQTLGQGPEFLTYFQNEAQLEKSRLLSDRFSAERPKGSFSTLEIQRTEQGDSAMYLCASSLIDRVQAFFGQGTRLTVV.